A selection of T cell receptor beta chains follows, all from one sample in a study of early T cells in non-severe SARS-CoV-2 infection. TCRdb re-called the 5' RACE reads with MiXCR, one entry per CDR3 protein. The sample records approximately 71,000 distinct CDR3 sequences, 12% being singletons. Sequenced material: whole blood. The receptors come from an adult who was a healthcare worker with PCR-confirmed SARS-CoV-2 infection or an uninfected control (not recorded which). Both conserved end residues are part of each CDR3. The order of the fields is V gene, J gene, clone size, D gene, CDR3 DNA, CDR3 protein. A D gene is named only where the DNA matches it firmly. Size is stated for part of the rows, as once, few or many counts, or as a class when the clone is expanded.

TRBV2	TRBJ1-1	NA	NA	TGTGCCAGCAGTGAAGGGGTCAACACTGAAGCTTTCTTT	CASSEGVNTEAFF
TRBV2	TRBJ2-5	NA	NA	TGTGCCAGCAGTGAAGACCGAGGGTTCGGAGAGACCCAGTACTTC	CASSEDRGFGETQYF
TRBV5-1	TRBJ2-5	NA	TRBD2	TGCGCCAGTAGCGGGGGGCGCCAAGAGACCCAGTACTTC	CASSGGRQETQYF
TRBV16	TRBJ2-7	few	TRBD1	TGTGCCAGCAGCCCCCAGGGGGTGCAGGCCAACTCCTACGAGCAGTACTTC	CASSPQGVQANSYEQYF
TRBV25-1	TRBJ2-1	NA	TRBD2	TGTGCCAGCAGTGGGACTAGCGGGGGTATCAATGAGCAGTTCTTC	CASSGTSGGINEQFF
TRBV20-1	TRBJ1-3	few	NA	TGCAGTGCTAGTCGGGGGACTGGAAACACCATATATTTT	CSASRGTGNTIYF
TRBV5-1	TRBJ1-2	few	NA	TGCGCCAGCAGCCCAAGAGATGCTAACTATGGCTACACCTTC	CASSPRDANYGYTF
TRBV5-1	TRBJ2-2	many	TRBD2	TGCGCCAGCAGCTTGACCGGGACTAGCGGGGGGAACGGGGAGCTGTTTTTT	CASSLTGTSGGNGELFF
TRBV6-2/TRBV6-3	TRBJ1-4	few	NA	TGTGCCAGCAGTTACGCGATGATAACTAATGAAAAACTGTTTTTT	CASSYAMITNEKLFF
TRBV20-1	TRBJ2-3	NA	TRBD1	TGCAGTGCGGGGACAGGGGTGGCAGATACGCAGTATTTT	CSAGTGVADTQYF
TRBV11-3	TRBJ2-2	few	NA	TGTGCCAGCAGCTTAAATATGGCAACCGGGGAGCTGTTTTTT	CASSLNMATGELFF